The clone carrying this T cell receptor (beta chain) was detected once. Here immunoSEQ multiplex PCR was the method, and the copy in TCRdb shows in-frame clones only, minus some. The data contain 40,000 to 55,000 clones, less than 95% of them singletons. The entry originates in a study of PD-L1 blockade in urothelial cancer. As for the study in general: About 90% of the 29 patients were men whose urothelial cancer was bladder-origin.

This CDR3 has 14 amino acids. Per the germline V gene, CDR1 is SGDLS and CDR2 is YYNGEE. V was trimmed by 0 bases and J by 7 bases, leaving 11 bases between them. This sample's time point: peripheral blood 6 weeks after treatment start. J is TRBJ2-1 and V is TRBV9; a weak D match, TRBD1 (5 bases). The input for sequencing was PBMCs, taken around atezolizumab (anti-PD-L1) treatment. This receptor was taken from a man aged 65 to 79 with urothelial cancer. The CDR3 reads CASSVGQGLNEQFF. The CDR3 nucleotides read TGTGCCAGCAGCGTAGGCCAGGGTTTGAATGAGCAGTTCTTC.